This paragraph covers one T cell receptor beta chain sequence. This record belongs to a study of T cell changes during pregnancy in multiple sclerosis. The length of the CDR3 is 14 residues. Germline lookup yields CDR1 MNHEY and CDR2 SVGAGI. V lost 6 bases to trimming and J lost 5 bases; unmatched junction nucleotides: 6. Assay: immunoSEQ multiplex PCR; the TCRdb copy retains only in-frame clones and omits some. This sample yields about 70,000 clones, of which around 92% are seen a single time; roughly 1.5% belongs to the top ten. This TCR was recovered from a female donor with multiple sclerosis, enrolled in a pregnancy study. The input for sequencing was peripheral blood, taken after pregnancy. The genes are TRBV6-5 and TRBJ2-7, with 11 bases aligning to TRBD1. CDR3 nucleotides: TGTGCCAGCAGGCGCGGGACAGGGGGGAACGAGCAGTACTTC. Amino acids: CASRRGTGGNEQYF.